These T cell receptor beta chains were read from a single sample in a study of response to subunit inactivated influenza vaccine. One entry per CDR3 protein, called by TCRdb with MiXCR from the RT-PCR reads. The table has approximately 500,000 distinct CDR3 sequences, under 30% seen once. These data were also reused for a study on T cells expressing NK-cell markers.

The sequencing here drew on CD4+ T cells sorted from PBMCs, taken 11 to 12 days after vaccination. The receptors derive from a man in his fifties who received an inactivated influenza vaccine. CDR3s include the opening cysteine and the closing phenylalanine or tryptophan. D genes are given only for firm matches. Only some rows state a clone size, as once, few, many or a class for expanded clones.

clone_size | j_call | d_call | v_call | cdr3_aa | cdr3_nt
few | TRBJ2-2 | TRBD2 | TRBV7-2 | CASNPRGRATGELFF | TGTGCCAGCAACCCCCGCGGGAGGGCTACCGGGGAGCTGTTTTTT
few | TRBJ2-7 | TRBD2 | TRBV5-1 | CASSGPGGAGSYEQYF | TGCGCCAGCAGCGGCCCGGGGGGGGCGGGATCCTACGAGCAGTACTTC
once | TRBJ2-3 | TRBD2 | TRBV6-2/TRBV6-3 | CASKKQPERGTNTDTQYF | TGTGCCAGCAAGAAACAACCCGAGCGGGGAACCAACACAGATACGCAGTATTTT
few | TRBJ2-7 | TRBD1 | TRBV3-1 | CASSSGDRAQYF | TGTGCCAGCAGCAGCGGAGACAGGGCCCAATACTTC
few | TRBJ2-3 | TRBD1 | TRBV24-1 | CATSERGRADTQYF | TGTGCCACCAGTGAGAGGGGGCGGGCAGATACGCAGTATTTT
- | TRBJ2-4 | - | TRBV3-1 | CASSPPNREGIQYF | TGTGCCAGCAGCCCCCCGAACAGGGAAGGCATTCAGTACTTC
- | TRBJ2-5 | - | TRBV11-2 | CASMGGDETQYF | TGTGCCAGCATGGGTGGGGACGAGACCCAGTACTTC
many | TRBJ2-7 | - | TRBV12-3/TRBV12-4 | CASSFESSYEQYF | TGTGCCAGCAGTTTTGAGAGCTCCTACGAGCAGTACTTC
few | TRBJ1-5 | - | TRBV6-2/TRBV6-3 | CASGTLGGDQPQHF | TGTGCCAGTGGAACTTTAGGGGGGGATCAGCCCCAGCATTTT
- | TRBJ2-7 | TRBD1 | TRBV6-2/TRBV6-3 | CASRLRTGTYEAVYEQYF | TGTGCCAGCAGACTAAGGACAGGGACATACGAGGCCGTCTACGAGCAGTACTTC
- | TRBJ1-1 | TRBD1 | TRBV12-3/TRBV12-4 | CASSLGQRDEAFF | TGTGCCAGCAGTCTGGGACAGAGGGATGAAGCTTTCTTT
few | TRBJ1-1 | - | TRBV20-1 | CSARRQNTEAFF | TGCAGTGCTAGAAGACAGAACACTGAAGCTTTCTTT
- | TRBJ2-2 | - | TRBV7-2 | CASSLLVLANTGELFF | TGTGCCAGCAGCCTTCTAGTCCTGGCGAACACCGGGGAGCTGTTTTTT
few | TRBJ2-7 | - | TRBV28 | CASSFTTGEQYF | TGTGCCAGCAGTTTTACAACTGGCGAGCAGTACTTC
- | TRBJ2-1 | - | TRBV20-1 | CSASDPGRYNEQFF | TGCAGTGCTAGTGACCCGGGACGATACAATGAGCAGTTCTTC
- | TRBJ2-2 | - | TRBV6-2/TRBV6-3 | CASMDTNTGELFF | TGTGCCAGCATGGACACGAACACCGGGGAGCTGTTTTTT
few | TRBJ2-1 | - | TRBV20-1 | CSARQEEQFF | TGCAGTGCTAGACAGGAAGAGCAGTTCTTC
- | TRBJ2-7 | - | TRBV7-9 | CASWDSSSYEQYF | TGTGCCAGCTGGGACTCCAGCTCCTACGAGCAGTACTTC
- | TRBJ2-7 | - | TRBV6-2/TRBV6-3 | CASSYSMSYEQYF | TGTGCCAGCAGTTACTCGATGAGCTACGAGCAGTACTTC
- | TRBJ2-1 | - | TRBV12-3/TRBV12-4 | CASSQGRGTLFEQFF | TGTGCCAGCAGTCAAGGGAGGGGGACTTTATTTGAGCAGTTCTTC
few | TRBJ1-5 | - | TRBV6-2/TRBV6-3 | CASSYVAGGNQPQHF | TGTGCCAGCAGTTACGTAGCAGGGGGCAATCAGCCCCAGCATTTT
few | TRBJ2-7 | - | TRBV10-3 | CAISDGGYEQYF | TGTGCCATCAGTGACGGCGGCTACGAGCAGTACTTC
- | TRBJ2-2 | - | TRBV3-1 | CASSLWDTNTGELFF | TGTGCCAGCAGCCTTTGGGATACGAACACCGGGGAGCTGTTTTTT
few | TRBJ2-7 | - | TRBV6-5 | CASSYYAGDEQYF | TGTGCCAGCAGTTACTATGCAGGGGACGAGCAGTACTTC